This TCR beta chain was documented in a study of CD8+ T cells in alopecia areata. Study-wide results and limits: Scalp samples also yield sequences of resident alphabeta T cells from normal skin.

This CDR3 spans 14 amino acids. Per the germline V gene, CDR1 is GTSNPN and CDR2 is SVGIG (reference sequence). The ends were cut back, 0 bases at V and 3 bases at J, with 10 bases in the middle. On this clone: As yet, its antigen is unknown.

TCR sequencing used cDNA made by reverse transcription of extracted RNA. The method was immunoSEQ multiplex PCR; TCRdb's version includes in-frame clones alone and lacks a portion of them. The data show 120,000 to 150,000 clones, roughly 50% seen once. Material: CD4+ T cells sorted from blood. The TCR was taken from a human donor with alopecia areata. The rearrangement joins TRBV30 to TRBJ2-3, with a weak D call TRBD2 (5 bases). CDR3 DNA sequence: TGTGCCTGGAGTGTGCACCGGGGAACAGATACGCAGTATTTT. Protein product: CAWSVHRGTDTQYF.